The next 30 T cell receptor beta chains were all read from a single sample in a study of cytomegalovirus exposure and HLA in healthy donors. Researchers ran the PCR with 60 Vbeta and 13 Jbeta primers. Data came from immunoSEQ multiplex PCR; TCRdb stores just in-frame clones and leaves some out. This table holds some 100,000 clones, 84% found once. Source material: PBMCs. These receptors were collected from a woman aged 18-35 years in good health and CMV-seronegative.

Details on this clone: Germline is not matched at one junction end, which may reflect a read error. The J gene is TRBJ1-1, the V gene TRBV29-1, with D unclear. Germline lookup yields CDR1 SQVTM and CDR2 ANQGSEA. The CDR3 sequence is 12 residues long. CDR3 sequence (DNA): TGCAGCGTTCAGGATTTGAACACTGAATCTTTCTTT. Protein: CSVQDLNTESFF.

The rearrangement links TRBV19 to TRBJ2-2; the match to TRBD1 covers 7 bases. This CDR3 region has 14 residues. CDR1 and CDR2 from the germline V gene are LNHDA and SQIVND (reference sequence). Trimming took 7 bases from V and 2 from J; bases not matched to a gene: 4. CDR3 DNA sequence: TGTGCCAGTAAAGGGACAGCTAACACCGGGGAGCTGTTTTTT. Its translation: CASKGTANTGELFF.

This chain joins TRBV5-8 and TRBJ1-1; a weak D match, TRBD1 (5 bases). The ends were cut back, 0 bases at V and 0 bases at J, with 15 bases in the middle. This CDR3 comprises 17 residues. CDR1 and CDR2 (germline): SGHTS, YDEGEE. CDR3 sequence (DNA): TGTGCCAGCAGCTTGGACAGACAGTTCGTGGTGAACACTGAAGCTTTCTTT. The encoded protein is CASSLDRQFVVNTEAFF.

This rearrangement joins TRBV5-1 to TRBJ2-7, with D tentatively TRBD1 (6 bases). Germline V gene lookup returns CDR1 SGHRS and CDR2 YFSETQ. CDR3 size: 16 residues. V was clipped by 0 bases and J by 5 bases, with 18 bases between them. The CDR3 sequence is CASSLAKTTTGNEQYF. In nucleotides, the CDR3 is TGCGCCAGCAGCTTGGCAAAGACTACTACAGGGAACGAGCAGTACTTC. Using reference TRBV5-1 and TRBJ2-7 for the parts outside the CDR3, the full variable domain is KAGVTQTPRYLIKTRGQQVTLSCSPISGHRSVSWYQQTPGQGLQFLFEYFSETQRNKGNFPGRFSGRQFSNSRSEMNVSTLELGDSALYLCASSLAKTTTGNEQYFGPGTRLTVT.

The gene calls are TRBV7-2 and TRBJ2-3; 9 bases agree with TRBD2. Trimming cost V 3 bases and J 2 bases; bases outside gene matches: 9. CDR3 length: 17 amino acids. Germline CDR1 and CDR2: SGHTA and FQGNSA. The CDR3 DNA reads as TGTGCCAGCAGCTTCCCCGCTAGCGGGAAAAACACAGATACGCAGTATTTT. Translating it yields CASSFPASGKNTDTQYF.

The chain is built from TRBV6-5 and TRBJ1-5, with D maybe TRBD1 (5 bases). CDR3 size: 15 residues. Germline CDR1 and CDR2: MNHEY and SVGAGI. The V and J ends lost 5 bases and 1 base respectively, with 12 bases between them. The CDR3 spells CASSRTRRSNQPQHF. For the CDR3, the DNA is TGTGCCAGCAGTCGGACACGAAGAAGCAATCAGCCCCAGCATTTT.

The rearrangement links TRBV27 to TRBJ2-1; the match to TRBD1 covers 10 bases. The junction had 7 bases not matched to a gene; V was cut back by 3 bases and J by 8 bases. From germline, CDR1 is MNHEY and CDR2 SMNVEV (reference sequence). This CDR3 spans 15 amino acids. The CDR3 bases are TGTGCCAGCAGTTTTCGGGGACAGGGGAGCGATGAGCAGTTCTTC. Residues: CASSFRGQGSDEQFF.

The rearrangement links TRBV9 to TRBJ2-2, with D possibly matching TRBD1 (6 bases). Germline loops: CDR1 SGDLS, CDR2 YYNGEE. The length of the CDR3 is 14 residues. Trimming took off 3 bases at V and 5 bases at J, with 11 bases between the two ends. The CDR3 bases are TGTGCCAGCAGCGGACTACAGGGAACCGGGGAGCTGTTTTTT. Its translation is CASSGLQGTGELFF.

The rearrangement uses TRBV7-9 and TRBJ2-1, with 9 positions matching TRBD2. Germline CDR1 SEHNR, CDR2 FQNEAQ (reference sequence). Trimming took 1 base from V and 8 from J; bases not matched to a gene: 6. The CDR3 spans 15 residues. The CDR3 nucleotides are TGTGCCAGCAGCTTAGTGCGGGGGGGCTGGGATGAGCAGTTCTTC. The encoded protein is CASSLVRGGWDEQFF.

The chain employs TRBV27 and TRBJ2-7, with D possibly being TRBD2 (6 bases). This CDR3 has 15 amino acids. V lost 0 bases and J 0 bases, leaving 9 bases between the germline ends. Germline lookup yields CDR1 MNHEY and CDR2 SMNVEV (reference sequence). The DNA for the CDR3 is TGTGCCAGCAGTTTATCAGGGAGGTACTCCTACGAGCAGTACTTC. Translation: CASSLSGRYSYEQYF.

This clone was observed a handful of times. The V gene is TRBV4-3, the J gene TRBJ1-1; no firm D call. The CDR3 runs to 16 residues. The V gene lost 3 bases and the J gene lost 0 bases, with 14 bases spanning the gap. Germline V gives CDR1 LGHNA, CDR2 YSLEER. DNA for the CDR3: TGCGCCAGCAGCCAGGAAGGAGGAGAAATGAACACTGAAGCTTTCTTT. Its translation is CASSQEGGEMNTEAFF.

V and J are TRBV7-8 and TRBJ1-2; 7 bases are a match to TRBD1. The CDR3 sequence is 14 residues long. CDR1 and CDR2 (germline): SGHVS, FQNEAQ. The V gene end was trimmed by 1 base and the J gene end by 7 bases; junction bases not matched to a gene: 6. The CDR3 sequence: CASSLDDRDRGYTF. CDR3 bases: TGTGCCAGCAGCTTAGATGACAGGGATCGTGGCTACACCTTC.

The CDR3 reads CASSSTDRAYEQYF. The CDR3, as DNA: TGTGCCAGCAGTTCGACCGACAGGGCCTACGAGCAGTACTTC. The rearrangement joins TRBV28 to TRBJ2-7; 7 bases fit TRBD1. The CDR3 contains 14 residues. In germline, CDR1 is MDHEN, CDR2 SYDVKM. V lost 4 bases to trimming and J lost 2 bases; unmatched junction nucleotides: 5.

A single count supports this clone. The chain has TRBV5-6 and TRBJ2-5; maybe TRBD2 (6 bases). This CDR3 comprises 15 residues. Deletions cut 4 bases from V and 2 bases from J, with 15 bases between. The germline CDR1 and CDR2 sequences are SGHDT and YYEEEE. In nucleotides, the CDR3 is TGTGCCAGCAGCCTTATATGGGCGGGGCAAGAGACCCAGTACTTC. Translated, it gives CASSLIWAGQETQYF. Looking up the rest from reference TRBV5-6 and TRBJ2-5 gives the full variable domain: DAGVTQSPTHLIKTRGQQVTLRCSPKSGHDTVSWYQQALGQGPQFIFQYYEEEERQRGNFPDRFSGHQFPNYSSELNVNALLLGDSALYLCASSLIWAGQETQYFGPGTRLLVL.

The genes are TRBV2 and TRBJ1-5; D is unresolved. The CDR3 contains 12 residues. V gave up 5 bases and J gave up 11 bases, with 13 bases separating them. In germline, CDR1 is SNHLY, CDR2 FYNNEI. The CDR3 region has the DNA TGTGCCAGCAGTAACCTGTTCCAGGCCCAGCATTTT. Protein: CASSNLFQAQHF.

This chain connects TRBV7-9 to TRBJ1-4, with D uncertain. The CDR3 contains 12 residues. The V gene's germline CDR1 is SEHNR and CDR2 FQNEAQ (reference sequence). Trimming took 5 bases from V and 5 from J, leaving 6 bases between them. CDR3 amino acids: CASSRQNEKLFF. For the CDR3, the DNA is TGTGCCAGCAGCCGCCAGAATGAAAAACTGTTTTTT.

V gene TRBV11-2 combines with J gene TRBJ2-3; the D gene is possibly TRBD2 (7 bases). This CDR3 is built from 17 residues. The V gene lost 5 bases and the J gene lost 2 bases, with 20 bases spanning the gap. Germline CDR1 SGHAT, CDR2 FQNNGV. In DNA, the CDR3 is TGTGCCAGCAGCCCCGGGACATCGGGGAGGGACACAGATACGCAGTATTTT. It encodes CASSPGTSGRDTDTQYF. Full variable domain (missing parts from reference TRBV11-2 and TRBJ2-3): EAGVAQSPRYKIIEKRQSVAFWCNPISGHATLYWYQQILGQGPKLLIQFQNNGVVDDSQLPKDRFSAERLKGVDSTLKIQPAKLEDSAVYLCASSPGTSGRDTDTQYFGPGTRLTVL.

This chain links TRBV7-3 with TRBJ1-1; no reliable D call. CDR3 size: 14 residues. Germline V gives CDR1 SGHTA, CDR2 FQGTGA. Trimming took off 6 bases at V and 6 bases at J, with 17 bases between the two ends. CDR3 DNA: TGTGCCAGCAGTTCGACGGGGTATGCCTCTGAAGCTTTCTTT. Residues: CASSSTGYASEAFF.

This chain uses TRBV6-1 with TRBJ1-4; TRBD1 matches at 10 bases. With V trimmed by 6 bases and J by 6 bases, 7 bases remained unmatched. Germline CDR1 is MNHNS and CDR2 is SASEGT. This CDR3 spans 15 amino acids. For the CDR3, the DNA is TGTGCCAGCAGGAGCGGGACAGGGGTTTATGAAAAACTGTTTTTT. It yields the protein CASRSGTGVYEKLFF.

The genes are TRBV11-2 and TRBJ2-7; D gene unclear. The CDR3 contains 17 residues. CDR1 SGHAT and CDR2 FQNNGV come from the germline V gene. V gave up 3 bases and J gave up 2 bases, with 20 bases separating them. The CDR3 loop is CASSFFTGAYTTYEQYF. In DNA, the CDR3 is TGTGCCAGCAGCTTTTTTACCGGAGCTTACACCACCTACGAGCAGTACTTC.

The V and J genes are TRBV7-3 and TRBJ2-1; the match to TRBD2 covers 9 bases. Germline CDR1 and CDR2: SGHTA and FQGTGA. The trim removed 4 bases at V and 3 bases at J, leaving 7 bases unmatched. This CDR3 has 16 amino acids. The CDR3, as DNA: TGTGCCAGCAGCTCCTATAGCGGGGGCCTCTACAATGAGCAGTTCTTC. It yields the protein CASSSYSGGLYNEQFF.

This clone appeared once. V gene TRBV28 combines with J gene TRBJ1-3, with no clear D. This CDR3 has 12 amino acids. In germline, CDR1 is MDHEN, CDR2 SYDVKM. Trimming removed 11 bases from V and 0 bases from J, with 8 bases in between. The CDR3 DNA is TGTGCCTGTGGAGACTCTGGAAACACCATATATTTT. It is translated as CACGDSGNTIYF. The entire variable domain, with the rest obtained from reference TRBV28 and TRBJ1-3, is as follows: DVKVTQSSRYLVKRTGEKVFLECVQDMDHENMFWYRQDPGLGLRLIYFSYDVKMKEKGDIPEGYSVSREKKERFSLILESASTNQTSMYLCACGDSGNTIYFGEGSWLTVV.

The chain combines TRBV4-3 with TRBJ2-3, with 9 bases matching TRBD2. Germline CDR1 and CDR2: LGHNA and YSLEER. V lost 0 bases and J lost 7; bases outside the gene matches: 14. The CDR3 length is 18 residues. CDR3 in DNA: TGCGCCAGCAGCCAAGATACGACCCCGGGACTAGCACTCAATACGCAGTATTTT. Its translation is CASSQDTTPGLALNTQYF.

The chain uses TRBV18 and TRBJ2-1; 7 bases align to TRBD1. This CDR3 has 15 amino acids. V shed 3 bases, J shed 4 bases, and the junction held 6 bases outside the gene matches. Germline values: CDR1 KGHSH, CDR2 LQKENI. The CDR3 sequence: CASSPLGTDYNEQFF. The DNA for the CDR3 is TGTGCCAGCTCACCGTTGGGGACAGATTACAATGAGCAGTTCTTC.

The J gene is TRBJ2-7, the V gene TRBV7-2; no clear D gene. The CDR3 consists of 13 residues. The germline V gene has CDR1 SGHTA and CDR2 FQGNSA. Trimming took off 5 bases at V and 4 bases at J, with 12 bases between the two ends. The CDR3 DNA follows: TGTGCCAGCAGCCGGGTAGTCTGGTACGAGCAGTACTTC. Residues: CASSRVVWYEQYF.

The CDR3 region is CASSQFHASNYEQYF. In DNA form, the CDR3 reads TGCGCCAGCAGCCAATTCCATGCTTCTAACTACGAGCAGTACTTC. The chain uses TRBV4-3 and TRBJ2-7; D remains ambiguous. The CDR3 is 15 amino acids. CDR1 LGHNA and CDR2 YSLEER come from the germline V gene. V dropped 2 bases and J dropped 3 bases, with 14 bases sitting between them.

The V gene is TRBV30, the J gene TRBJ2-4; D remains unclear. The CDR3 has 12 amino acids. Germline V lookup: CDR1 GTSNPN, CDR2 SVGIG (reference sequence). V was clipped by 5 bases and J by 7 bases, with 12 bases between them. The CDR3 protein is CAWDTTRNIQYF. The CDR3 DNA follows: TGTGCCTGGGACACGACAAGGAACATTCAGTACTTC.

The CDR3 nucleotides are TGTGCCAGCAGTTACCCCGAGGGTGCAGGCTCCTACGAGCAGTACTTC. This gives the protein CASSYPEGAGSYEQYF. The chain has TRBV6-6 and TRBJ2-7, with a tentative D call TRBD2 (5 bases). Trimming removed 2 bases from V and 0 bases from J, with 14 bases in between. CDR1 is MNHNY, CDR2 SVGAGI, per germline (reference sequence). The CDR3 runs 16 residues.

The chain links TRBV6-1 to TRBJ2-5; 7 bases agree with TRBD1. The end of the DNA is better explained by TRBJ2-7, so the J call may be wrong. Germline V gene sequence: CDR1 MNHNS, CDR2 SASEGT. The CDR3 totals 15 residues. The chain's CDR3 is CASSTPGQPTYEQYF. As DNA, the CDR3 is TGTGCCAGCAGTACCCCGGGACAGCCCACCTACGAGCAGTACTTC.

The chain carries TRBV4-3 and TRBJ1-6, with TRBD1 matching over 7 bases. With 0 bases clipped from V and 4 bases from J, the junction kept 18 bases outside the gene matches. The germline CDR1 and CDR2 sequences are LGHNA and YSLEER. CDR3 size: 21 residues. CDR3 DNA: TGCGCCAGCAGCCAAGACCCCTATTTTCGGACAGGACTTGCGTATAATTCACCCCTCCACTTT. Its translation: CASSQDPYFRTGLAYNSPLHF.